This T cell receptor beta chain originates from a study of blood T cell repertoires in COVID-19 (dated by TCRdb to about 2020). Broadly, across the study: Samples from collaborators originated in the United States, Italy and Spain and spanned both the acute and convalescent phases of COVID-19. The material from the prospective study consisted of cDNA or gDNA derived from T cells, B-cell-depleted T cells, or PBMCs. The dataset comprised deeply sampled blood TCRbeta repertoires from subjects exposed to, actively infected with, or recovered from COVID-19. The repertoires were released in a freely available public database meant as a resource for research on the immune response to SARS-CoV-2. Samples were obtained from the ongoing ImmuneRACE study (first 160 participants) and from over 1,000 subjects provided by 6 global collaborators. Nearly every sample came with metadata listing a de-identified subject ID, COVID-19 status, age in years and sex. Where available, HLA class I and class II types were taken from metadata supplied by the sample provider and were not determined by assay-based typing.

Samples from volunteer blood donors who had recovered from COVID-19 were contributed by a second Seattle source. Collaborating institutions collected whole blood in K2EDTA tubes following their own protocols. Collaborator samples were shipped for TCRbeta analysis as frozen whole blood, isolated PBMCs, or DNA extracted from either sample type. Turning to this clone: No cognate antigen has been identified for it. Per-nucleotide qualities are absent, and no much larger clonotype sits a single base away.

Study-wide conclusions, independent of this receptor: Clinical and demographic metadata were provided uncurated, with the amount varying by source and participant.

CDR3 length: 13 amino acids, cysteine to phenylalanine. The only DNA kept is the CDR3, 39 bases in frame from the first base. V is pared back by 1 base and J by 8 bases, with 12 bases lying between the germline termini. Via the germline V gene (reference sequence), CDR1 is LGHDT and CDR2 YNNKEL. TCRbeta CDR3 regions were amplified from genomic DNA by means of the immunoSEQ Assay, a bias-controlled multiplex PCR. The authors' analysis ran thus. Nucleated cell counts per sample were estimated from amplification of reference gene primers within the assay. Sequence reads were collapsed and filtered to measure the absolute abundance of every unique TCRbeta CDR3 rearrangement. Productive Simpson clonality was computed per sample as the square root of Simpson's diversity index over productive rearrangements. TCRdb holds this immuneACCESS table with in-frame rearrangements only. Some clones are missing; in checked studies, unresolved V genes explain under half, and the rest has no known cause. V, J and clone size were drawn from that table, and D and trimming were deduced from the DNA. The sample data list about 220,000 clones, and approximately 86% of these were observed just once. Roughly 3% of the sample lies in the top ten.

The chain couples TRBV3-1 (or the pseudogene TRBV3-2) to TRBJ2-7; the D gene remains uncertain. Material: peripheral blood. The source is a woman in her twenties or thirties who had recovered from COVID-19. The DNA reads as follows: TGTGCCAGCAGCCAAGCGCCTCACCTACAGCAGTACTTC. Its translation is CASSQAPHLQQYF.